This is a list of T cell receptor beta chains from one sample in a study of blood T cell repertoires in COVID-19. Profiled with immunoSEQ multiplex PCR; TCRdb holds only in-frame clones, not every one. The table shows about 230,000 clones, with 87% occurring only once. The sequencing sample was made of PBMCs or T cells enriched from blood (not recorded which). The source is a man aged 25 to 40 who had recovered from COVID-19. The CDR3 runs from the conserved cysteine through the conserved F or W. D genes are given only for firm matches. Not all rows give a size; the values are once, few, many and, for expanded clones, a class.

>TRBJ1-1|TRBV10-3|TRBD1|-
CALQPTGTGTPEAFF
TGTGCCTTGCAGCCCACCGGGACAGGGACCCCTGAAGCTTTCTTT
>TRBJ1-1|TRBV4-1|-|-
CASSPGLARGRNTEAFF
TGCGCCAGCAGCCCAGGACTGGCTCGGGGGAGGAACACTGAAGCTTTCTTT
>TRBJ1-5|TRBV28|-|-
CASSLVVGGNQPQHF
TGTGCCAGCAGTTTGGTCGTCGGGGGCAATCAGCCCCAGCATTTT
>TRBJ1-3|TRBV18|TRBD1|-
CASSPRTGPSGNTIYF
TGTGCCAGCTCACCGAGGACAGGGCCTTCTGGAAACACCATATATTTT
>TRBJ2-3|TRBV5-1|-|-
CASSLDPTGGTDTQYF
TGCGCCAGCAGCTTGGATCCGACAGGAGGCACAGATACGCAGTATTTT
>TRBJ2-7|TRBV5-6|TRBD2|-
CASSLLGTSGAYEQYF
TGTGCCAGCAGCCTCCTCGGGACTAGCGGGGCCTACGAGCAGTACTTC
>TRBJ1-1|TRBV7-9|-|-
CASSSQMNTEAFF
TGTGCCAGCAGCTCCCAAATGAACACTGAAGCTTTCTTT
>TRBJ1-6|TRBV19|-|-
CASSIIREPEGNSPLHF
TGTGCCAGTAGTATCATCCGGGAGCCAGAGGGAAATTCACCCCTCCACTTT
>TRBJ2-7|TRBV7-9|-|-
CASSPSSVYEQYF
TGTGCCAGCAGCCCCTCGAGTGTCTACGAGCAGTACTTC
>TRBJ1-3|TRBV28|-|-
CASSFGGTGNTIYF
TGTGCCAGCAGTTTTGGGGGGACTGGAAACACCATATATTTT
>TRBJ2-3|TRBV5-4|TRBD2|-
CASSLAGVTDTQYF
TGTGCCAGCAGTCTAGCGGGGGTAACAGATACGCAGTATTTT
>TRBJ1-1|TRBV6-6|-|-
CASSPRVADTEAFF
TGTGCCAGCAGTCCACGGGTCGCGGACACTGAAGCTTTCTTT
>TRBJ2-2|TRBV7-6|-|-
CASSLDTNTGELFF
TGTGCCAGCAGCTTAGATACAAACACCGGGGAGCTGTTTTTT
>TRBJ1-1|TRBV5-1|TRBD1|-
CASSSGQGSVNTEAFF
TGCGCCAGCAGTTCTGGACAGGGGAGTGTGAACACTGAAGCTTTCTTT
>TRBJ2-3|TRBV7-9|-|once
CASSLGEAHTQYF
TGTGCCAGCAGCTTAGGTGAAGCGCATACGCAGTATTTT
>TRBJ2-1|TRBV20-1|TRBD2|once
CSAPGLAVTFF
TGCAGTGCTCCCGGACTAGCGGTCACATTCTTC
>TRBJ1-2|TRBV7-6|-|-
CASSLIGGGPSNYGYTF
TGTGCCAGCAGCTTGATAGGAGGTGGTCCTTCTAACTATGGCTACACCTTC
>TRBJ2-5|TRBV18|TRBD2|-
CASSPRVDMFGYGRETQYF
TGTGCCAGCTCACCACGAGTAGACATGTTCGGGTACGGGAGGGAGACCCAGTACTTC
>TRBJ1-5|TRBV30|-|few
CAWRSTGNQPQHF
TGTGCCTGGAGGAGTACGGGCAATCAGCCCCAGCATTTT
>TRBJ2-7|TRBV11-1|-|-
CASSSSDYEQYF
TGTGCCAGCAGCTCCTCAGACTACGAGCAGTACTTC
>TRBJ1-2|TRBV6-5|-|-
CASTEVDSVRGYTF
TGTGCCAGCACCGAAGTGGACAGCGTTCGTGGCTACACCTTC
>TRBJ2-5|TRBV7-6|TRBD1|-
CASSQQGQGATQYF
TGTGCCAGCAGCCAACAGGGACAGGGGGCCACCCAGTACTTC
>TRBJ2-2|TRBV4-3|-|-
CASSQEVKRNNAGELFF
TGCGCCAGCAGCCAAGAGGTCAAGCGTAACAATGCCGGGGAGCTGTTTTTT
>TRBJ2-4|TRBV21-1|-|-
CASSKEGARTGLAKNIQYF
TGTGCCAGCAGCAAAGAGGGGGCCCGGACAGGGCTAGCCAAAAACATTCAGTACTTC
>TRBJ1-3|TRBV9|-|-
CASSVGRNNLGGNTIYF
TGTGCCAGCAGCGTAGGTCGCAACAATTTAGGAGGGAACACCATATATTTT
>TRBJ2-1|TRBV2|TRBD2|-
CASRAAGGSYNEQFF
TGTGCCAGCAGGGCAGCGGGAGGGTCCTACAATGAGCAGTTCTTC
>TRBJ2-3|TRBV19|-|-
CASKGDYPRDTQYF
TGTGCCAGTAAAGGTGACTACCCGAGGGATACGCAGTATTTT
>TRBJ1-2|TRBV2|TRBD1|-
CASIGTASANYGYTF
TGTGCCAGCATTGGGACAGCTTCCGCTAACTATGGCTACACCTTC
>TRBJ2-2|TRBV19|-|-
CASSMAGAANTGELFF
TGTGCCAGTAGTATGGCGGGGGCCGCGAACACCGGGGAGCTGTTTTTT
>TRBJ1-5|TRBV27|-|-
CASSRRGENQPQHF
TGTGCCAGCAGTCGGCGGGGTGAGAATCAGCCCCAGCATTTT
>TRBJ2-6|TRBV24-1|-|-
CATSDFGDLHPGANVLTF
TGTGCCACCAGTGATTTCGGGGATCTACACCCTGGGGCCAACGTCCTGACTTTC
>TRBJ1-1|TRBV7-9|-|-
CASSLDPGINTEAFF
TGTGCCAGCAGCTTAGACCCAGGGATCAACACTGAAGCTTTCTTT
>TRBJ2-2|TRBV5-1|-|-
CASSLGAGFTGELFF
TGCGCCAGCAGCTTGGGGGCAGGGTTTACCGGGGAGCTGTTTTTT
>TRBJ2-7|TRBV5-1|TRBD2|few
CASSLGLAEPHYEQYF
TGCGCCAGCAGCTTGGGACTAGCGGAACCCCACTACGAGCAGTACTTC
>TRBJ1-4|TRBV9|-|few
CASSVTATNEKLFF
TGTGCCAGCAGCGTAACAGCCACTAATGAAAAACTGTTTTTT
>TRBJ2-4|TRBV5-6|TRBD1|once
CASSLRQGWVNIQYF
TGTGCCAGCAGCTTAAGACAGGGTTGGGTAAACATTCAGTACTTC
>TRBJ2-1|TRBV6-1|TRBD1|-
CASSGPGTGDRHEQFF
TGTGCCAGCAGTGGACCCGGGACAGGGGATAGGCATGAGCAGTTCTTC
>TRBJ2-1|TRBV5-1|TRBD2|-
CASRLAGGPSYNEQFF
TGCGCCAGCAGGCTAGCGGGAGGGCCATCCTACAATGAGCAGTTCTTC
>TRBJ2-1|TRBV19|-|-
CASSLSATLTYNEQFF
TGTGCCAGTAGCTTATCGGCGACTTTGACCTACAATGAGCAGTTCTTC
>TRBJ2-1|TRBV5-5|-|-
CASSLYGNNEQFF
TGTGCCAGCAGCTTGTACGGGAACAATGAGCAGTTCTTC
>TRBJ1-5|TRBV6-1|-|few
CASSERELQPQHF
TGTGCCAGCAGTGAACGGGAACTGCAGCCCCAGCATTTT
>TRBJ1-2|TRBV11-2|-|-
CASSLDPDRTKSGYTF
TGTGCCAGCAGCTTAGATCCCGACAGGACCAAGTCTGGCTACACCTTC
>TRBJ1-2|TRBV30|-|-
CAWRGNDRLYFYGYTF
TGTGCCTGGAGGGGTAACGACAGGCTTTACTTCTATGGCTACACCTTC
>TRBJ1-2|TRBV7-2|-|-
CASSLAYSGSGYTF
TGTGCCAGCAGCTTAGCTTATTCGGGGTCCGGCTACACCTTC
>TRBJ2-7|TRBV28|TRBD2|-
CASSGLDLRYEQYF
TGTGCCAGCAGCGGACTAGACCTGAGGTACGAGCAGTACTTC
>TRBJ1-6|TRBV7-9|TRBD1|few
CASSQTGGASPLHF
TGTGCCAGCAGTCAAACAGGGGGCGCTTCACCCCTCCACTTT